Below are 7 T cell receptor beta chains sequenced from a single sample in a study of T cell responses to AZD1222 COVID-19 vaccine. Assay: immunoSEQ multiplex PCR; the TCRdb copy retains only in-frame clones and omits some. Counted here are over 85,000 clones, roughly 86% occurring once; the ten biggest clones make up less than 6%. The source material was peripheral blood, sampled on day 0 of AZD1222 vaccination. These receptors came from an adult in good health.

V gene TRBV28 combines with J gene TRBJ1-2; TRBD1 aligns across 7 bases. With 6 bases clipped from V and 8 bases from J, the junction kept 9 bases outside the gene matches. Germline CDR1 and CDR2: MDHEN and SYDVKM. CDR3 length: 13 residues. CDR3 DNA: TGTGCCAGCAGCCCGACAGGGCCATCCGGCTACACCTTC. Its protein product is CASSPTGPSGYTF.

This sequence joins TRBV6-6 and TRBJ1-1; no clear D gene. CDR3 length: 14 residues. Germline CDR1 reads MNHNY; CDR2 reads SVGAGI (reference sequence). V was clipped by 5 bases and J by 0 bases, with 10 bases between them. The CDR3 protein is CASSPRPMNTEAFF. The CDR3 DNA sequence: TGTGCCAGCAGTCCCCGTCCCATGAACACTGAAGCTTTCTTT.

In its sample, this clone was seen once. V gene TRBV5-1 combines with J gene TRBJ2-3; 8 bases match TRBD1. The length of the CDR3 is 16 residues. Germline assignment: CDR1 SGHRS and CDR2 YFSETQ. V was clipped by 4 bases and J by 1 base; unmatched bases: 8. CDR3 sequence: CASSPDLGQGTDTQYF. CDR3 DNA: TGCGCCAGCAGCCCAGACTTGGGACAGGGCACAGATACGCAGTATTTT.

The gene calls are TRBV2 and TRBJ2-2; a possible D gene is TRBD2 (7 bases). This CDR3 has 15 amino acids. The germline V gene has CDR1 SNHLY and CDR2 FYNNEI. V was cut by 3 bases and J by 1 base, with 9 bases left in between. The CDR3 region is CASSEGGGNTGELFF. The CDR3 bases are TGTGCCAGCAGTGAGGGAGGGGGGAACACCGGGGAGCTGTTTTTT.

The chain recombines TRBV10-2 with TRBJ1-2, with D maybe TRBD1 (6 bases). Deletions cut 0 bases from V and 6 bases from J, with 11 bases between. This CDR3 contains 14 residues. Germline CDR1 WSHSY, CDR2 SAAADI. This chain's CDR3 is CASSESFTGHGYTF. CDR3 nucleotide sequence: TGCGCCAGCAGTGAGTCTTTCACAGGGCATGGCTACACCTTC.

V usage is TRBV7-9 and J usage is TRBJ2-7; TRBD1 is a possible D gene (6 bases). The V gene's germline CDR1 is SEHNR and CDR2 FQNEAQ (reference sequence). The CDR3 totals 14 residues. The ends were cut back, 5 bases at V and 4 bases at J, with 15 bases in the middle. CDR3: CASSQEGGRYEQYF. The CDR3 coding sequence is TGTGCCAGCAGCCAGGAAGGGGGACGGTACGAGCAGTACTTC.

This clone occurred a few times. V and J are TRBV19 and TRBJ2-6, with TRBD2 as a possible D gene (5 bases). This CDR3 comprises 17 residues. Per the germline V gene, CDR1 is LNHDA and CDR2 is SQIVND (reference sequence). Deletions cut 4 bases from V and 2 bases from J, with 15 bases between. The CDR3 sequence: CASSTEDSRAGANVLTF. CDR3 DNA sequence: TGTGCCAGTAGTACCGAAGACTCGAGGGCTGGGGCCAACGTCCTGACTTTC.